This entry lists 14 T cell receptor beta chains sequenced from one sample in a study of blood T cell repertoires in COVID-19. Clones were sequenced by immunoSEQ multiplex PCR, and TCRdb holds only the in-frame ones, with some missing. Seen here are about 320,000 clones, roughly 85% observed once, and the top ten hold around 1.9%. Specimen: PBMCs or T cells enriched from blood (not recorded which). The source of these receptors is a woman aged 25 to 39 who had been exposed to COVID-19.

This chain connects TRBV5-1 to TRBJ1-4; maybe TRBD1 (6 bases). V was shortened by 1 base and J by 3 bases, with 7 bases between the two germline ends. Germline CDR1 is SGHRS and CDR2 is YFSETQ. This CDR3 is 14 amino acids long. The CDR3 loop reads CASSLTGPNEKLFF. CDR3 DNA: TGCGCCAGCAGCTTGACAGGGCCTAATGAAAAACTGTTTTTT.

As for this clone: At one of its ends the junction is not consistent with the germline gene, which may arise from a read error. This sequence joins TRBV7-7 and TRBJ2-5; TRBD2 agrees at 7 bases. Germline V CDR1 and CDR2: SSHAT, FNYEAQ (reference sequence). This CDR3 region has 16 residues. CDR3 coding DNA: TGTGCTAGCAGCTTATACCCGGGAGGCTCGCAAGAGACCCAGTACTTC. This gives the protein CASSLYPGGSQETQYF.

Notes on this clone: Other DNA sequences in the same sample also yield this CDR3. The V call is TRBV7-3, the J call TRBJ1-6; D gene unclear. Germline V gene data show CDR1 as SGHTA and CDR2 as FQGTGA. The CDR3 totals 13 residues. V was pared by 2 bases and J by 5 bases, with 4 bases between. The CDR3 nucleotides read TGTGCCAGCAGCTTACAAAATAATTCACCCCTCCACTTT. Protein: CASSLQNNSPLHF.

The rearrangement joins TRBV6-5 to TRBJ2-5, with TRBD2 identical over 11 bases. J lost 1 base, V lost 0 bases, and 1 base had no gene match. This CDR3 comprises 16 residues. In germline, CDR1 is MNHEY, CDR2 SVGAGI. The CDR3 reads CASSYSGTSGQETQYF. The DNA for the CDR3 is TGTGCCAGCAGTTACTCAGGGACTAGCGGCCAAGAGACCCAGTACTTC.

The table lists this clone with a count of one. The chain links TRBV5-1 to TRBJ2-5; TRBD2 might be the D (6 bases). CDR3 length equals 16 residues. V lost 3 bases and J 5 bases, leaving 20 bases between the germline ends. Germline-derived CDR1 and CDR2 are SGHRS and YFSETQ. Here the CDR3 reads CASSSLEGGLRETQYF. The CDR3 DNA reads TGCGCCAGCAGCTCCCTAGAAGGAGGACTAAGGGAGACCCAGTACTTC. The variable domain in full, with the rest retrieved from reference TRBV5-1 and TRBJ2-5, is KAGVTQTPRYLIKTRGQQVTLSCSPISGHRSVSWYQQTPGQGLQFLFEYFSETQRNKGNFPGRFSGRQFSNSRSEMNVSTLELGDSALYLCASSSLEGGLRETQYFGPGTRLLVL.

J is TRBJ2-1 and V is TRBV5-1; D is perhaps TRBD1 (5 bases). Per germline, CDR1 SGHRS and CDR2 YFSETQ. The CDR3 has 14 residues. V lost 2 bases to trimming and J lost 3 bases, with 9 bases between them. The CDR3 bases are TGCGCCAGCAGCTTCAGGGCAGTCTACAATGAGCAGTTCTTC. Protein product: CASSFRAVYNEQFF.

The CDR3 loop is CASSYGPRAGTEGGYTF. The CDR3, as DNA: TGTGCCAGCAGTTACGGGCCCAGGGCTGGGACAGAGGGCGGCTACACCTTC. The chain combines TRBV6-2 or TRBV6-3 with TRBJ1-2; 7 bases are a match to TRBD1. CDR3 length: 17 amino acids. After removal of 2 bases from V and 8 bases from J, the junction contained 17 bases not matched to a gene. Germline V gene data show CDR1 as MNHEY and CDR2 as SVGEGT.

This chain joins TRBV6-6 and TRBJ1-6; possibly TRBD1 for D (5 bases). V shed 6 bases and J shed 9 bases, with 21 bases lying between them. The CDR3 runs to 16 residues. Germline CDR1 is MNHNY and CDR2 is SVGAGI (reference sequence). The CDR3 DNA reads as TGTGCCAGCAGGACGGCGTTGCAGGGTCTTGGTTCACCCCTCCACTTT. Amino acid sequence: CASRTALQGLGSPLHF.

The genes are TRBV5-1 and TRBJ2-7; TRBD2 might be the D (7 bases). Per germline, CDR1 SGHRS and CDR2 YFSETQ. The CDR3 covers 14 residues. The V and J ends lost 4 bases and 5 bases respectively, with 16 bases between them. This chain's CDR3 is CASSKSQGGDEQYF. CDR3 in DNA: TGCGCCAGCAGCAAGTCTCAAGGGGGGGACGAGCAGTACTTC. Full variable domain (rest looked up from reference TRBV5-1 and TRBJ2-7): KAGVTQTPRYLIKTRGQQVTLSCSPISGHRSVSWYQQTPGQGLQFLFEYFSETQRNKGNFPGRFSGRQFSNSRSEMNVSTLELGDSALYLCASSKSQGGDEQYFGPGTRLTVT.

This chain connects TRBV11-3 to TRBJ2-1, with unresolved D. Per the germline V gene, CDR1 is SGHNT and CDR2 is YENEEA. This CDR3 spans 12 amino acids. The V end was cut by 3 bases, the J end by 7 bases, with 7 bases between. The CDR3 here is CASSFYRNEQFF. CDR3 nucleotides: TGTGCCAGCAGCTTCTACAGAAATGAGCAGTTCTTC.

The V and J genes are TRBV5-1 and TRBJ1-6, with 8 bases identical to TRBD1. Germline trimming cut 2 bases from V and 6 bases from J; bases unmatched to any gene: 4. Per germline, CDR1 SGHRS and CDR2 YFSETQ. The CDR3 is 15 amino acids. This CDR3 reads CASSLAGTGNSPLHF. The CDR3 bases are TGCGCCAGCAGCTTAGCCGGGACAGGTAATTCACCCCTCCACTTT.

The CDR3 loop reads CSAWTGGLGSPLHF. The CDR3 nucleotides are TGCAGCGCATGGACAGGGGGTTTGGGATCACCCCTCCACTTT. The rearrangement joins TRBV29-1 to TRBJ1-6, with TRBD1 matching over 10 bases. V dropped 7 bases and J dropped 10; count of bases not matched to a gene: 10. The CDR3 loop spans 14 amino acids. Germline-derived CDR1 and CDR2 are SQVTM and ANQGSEA.

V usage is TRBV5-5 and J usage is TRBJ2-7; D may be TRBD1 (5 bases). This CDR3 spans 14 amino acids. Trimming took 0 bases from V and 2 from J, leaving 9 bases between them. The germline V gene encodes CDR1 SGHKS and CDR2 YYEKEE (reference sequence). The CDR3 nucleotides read TGTGCCAGCAGCTTGGCGGACACCGCCTACGAGCAGTACTTC. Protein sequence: CASSLADTAYEQYF.

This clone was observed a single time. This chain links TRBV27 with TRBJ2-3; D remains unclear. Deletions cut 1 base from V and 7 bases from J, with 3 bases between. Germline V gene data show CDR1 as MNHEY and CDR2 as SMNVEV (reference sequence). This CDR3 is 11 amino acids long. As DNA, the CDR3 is TGTGCCAGCAGTTTATATAATACGCAGTATTTT. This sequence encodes CASSLYNTQYF.